A selection of T cell receptor beta chains follows, all from one sample in a study of blood T cell repertoires in COVID-19. The assay was immunoSEQ multiplex PCR, and TCRdb's table has in-frame clones only and misses some. The sample holds a few hundred thousand clones, 75% to 90% seen once. Sequencing input: peripheral blood. The receptor source for this set is a human donor in a cohort sampled during active COVID-19. CDR3s include the opening cysteine and the closing phenylalanine or tryptophan. A D gene is named only where the DNA matches it firmly. Where a row states a size, it is once, few, many or the class of an expanded clone; other rows omit it.

. TRBJ2-7 TRBD2 TRBV28 CASSLSTLAAEQYF TGTGCCAGCAGTTTATCAACCCTAGCGGCCGAGCAGTACTTC
. TRBJ1-2 . TRBV6-6 CASSRQVSGYTF TGTGCCAGCAGTCGACAGGTGTCTGGCTACACCTTC
. TRBJ2-7 . TRBV7-2 CASSLIDEQYF TGTGCCAGCAGCTTAATAGACGAGCAGTACTTC
. TRBJ2-1 TRBD1 TRBV5-1 CASSTGQGSYNEQFF TGCGCCAGCTCCACCGGACAGGGCTCCTACAATGAGCAGTTCTTC
. TRBJ1-2 . TRBV12-3/TRBV12-4 CASSSPGLYGYTF TGTGCCAGCAGTTCCCCAGGTCTCTATGGCTACACCTTC
. TRBJ2-1 TRBD2 TRBV4-3 CASSQEPSGRGGEQFF TGCGCCAGCAGCCAAGAGCCTAGCGGGAGGGGTGGTGAGCAGTTCTTC
. TRBJ1-2 TRBD1 TRBV18 CASSPDAGGAGYGYTF TGTGCCAGCTCACCAGACGCAGGGGGCGCCGGCTATGGCTACACCTTC
. TRBJ2-7 . TRBV28 CASSRGRDFYEQYF TGTGCCAGCAGCCGCGGCCGGGACTTCTACGAGCAGTACTTC
. TRBJ2-7 . TRBV28 CASSLGRGYEQYF TGTGCCAGCAGTTTAGGCAGGGGATACGAGCAGTACTTC
. TRBJ2-7 . TRBV12-3/TRBV12-4 CASSFASYEQYF TGTGCCAGCAGTTTTGCGAGCTACGAGCAGTACTTC
. TRBJ2-7 . TRBV5-4 CASSGGGHEQYF TGTGCCAGCAGCGGGGGGGGCCACGAGCAGTACTTC
. TRBJ1-6 . TRBV18 CASSPPVRDRSYNSPLHF TGTGCCAGCTCACCACCGGTGAGGGATCGGTCCTATAATTCACCCCTCCACTTT
. TRBJ2-7 TRBD1 TRBV27 CASSLGTGGMYEQYF TGTGCCAGCAGTCTCGGGACAGGGGGCATGTACGAGCAGTACTTC
few TRBJ2-7 TRBD2 TRBV29-1 CSVYGLAESPYEQYF TGCAGCGTTTATGGACTAGCGGAGTCTCCCTACGAGCAGTACTTC
few TRBJ2-5 TRBD1 TRBV4-1 CASSQGDRDQETQYF TGCGCCAGCAGCCAAGGGGACAGGGATCAAGAGACCCAGTACTTC
. TRBJ1-5 . TRBV7-6 CASSLGGQYDQPQHF TGTGCCAGCAGCTTAGGAGGACAGTACGATCAGCCCCAGCATTTT
. TRBJ2-7 . TRBV11-1 CASSLLRGRSYEQYF TGTGCCAGCAGCTTACTAAGGGGAAGGTCCTACGAGCAGTACTTC
. TRBJ1-3 TRBD1 TRBV3-1/TRBV3-2 CASSQEQGRPFSGNTIYF TGTGCCAGCAGCCAAGAACAGGGGCGCCCTTTTTCTGGAAACACCATATATTTT
. TRBJ2-2 . TRBV9 CASSVGQGWTGELFF TGTGCCAGCAGCGTAGGTCAGGGTTGGACCGGGGAGCTGTTTTTT
. TRBJ2-5 . TRBV5-6 CASSSRFGETQYF TGTGCCAGCAGCTCTCGGTTTGGAGAGACCCAGTACTTC
. TRBJ1-2 . TRBV6-5 CASSPRDAYGYTF TGTGCCAGCAGTCCCAGGGATGCCTATGGCTACACCTTC
. TRBJ1-4 . TRBV28 CATRNEKLFF TGTGCCACCCGTAATGAAAAACTGTTTTTT
. TRBJ2-7 TRBD1 TRBV6-2/TRBV6-3 CASSPTGRNSYEQYF TGTGCCAGCAGTCCGACAGGGAGAAACTCCTACGAGCAGTACTTC
many TRBJ1-6 . TRBV28 CASSLLGDRGSPLHF TGTGCCAGCAGTTTATTGGGAGATCGTGGTTCACCCCTCCACTTT
. TRBJ1-2 . TRBV19 CASSIVSAGETYGYTF TGTGCCAGTAGTATCGTGTCGGCAGGGGAAACCTATGGCTACACCTTC
. TRBJ2-3 TRBD2 TRBV6-6 CASIPGGGYTDTQYF TGTGCCAGCATCCCGGGGGGAGGGTACACAGATACGCAGTATTTT
. TRBJ2-7 . TRBV29-1 CSVEKNTGIAYEQYF TGCAGCGTTGAAAAAAACACAGGGATAGCGTACGAGCAGTACTTC
. TRBJ2-7 . TRBV11-2 CASSPWAQGGQYF TGTGCCAGCAGCCCCTGGGCCCAGGGAGGGCAGTACTTC
. TRBJ2-1 . TRBV7-2 CASSLSGLTYNEQFF TGTGCCAGCAGCTTAAGCGGGTTGACCTACAATGAGCAGTTCTTC
. TRBJ1-6 TRBD1 TRBV6-2/TRBV6-3 CASSRQGRSPLHF TGTGCCAGCAGCCGACAGGGGCGCTCACCCCTCCACTTT
. TRBJ2-7 TRBD2 TRBV19 CASSIADGLVSYEQYF TGTGCCAGTAGTATAGCAGACGGACTAGTTTCCTACGAGCAGTACTTC
. TRBJ1-1 TRBD1 TRBV18 CASSANTGQRLTEAFF TGTGCCAGCTCGGCAAACACGGGACAGAGACTCACTGAAGCTTTCTTT
. TRBJ2-2 . TRBV19 CASSIDIGQGGTGELFF TGTGCCAGTAGTATAGACATCGGGCAGGGCGGCACCGGGGAGCTGTTTTTT
. TRBJ1-4 TRBD1 TRBV7-9 CASSLRDRGSKNEKLFF TGTGCCAGCAGCTTAAGGGACAGGGGTAGTAAGAATGAAAAACTGTTTTTT
once TRBJ2-1 TRBD1 TRBV5-4 CASSSSPGQGANEQFF TGTGCCAGCAGCTCGTCACCGGGACAGGGCGCCAATGAGCAGTTCTTC
once TRBJ2-1 . TRBV7-2 CASRATSLNEQFF TGTGCCAGCAGAGCGACTAGTTTGAATGAGCAGTTCTTC
. TRBJ2-7 TRBD2 TRBV5-1 CASSLGTSASYEQYF TGCGCCAGCAGCTTGGGGACTAGCGCGTCCTACGAGCAGTACTTC
. TRBJ1-1 . TRBV27 CASSSWTVLEAFF TGTGCCAGCAGTTCATGGACAGTCCTTGAAGCTTTCTTT
. TRBJ2-1 . TRBV6-5 CASSYSRGSSYNEQFF TGTGCCAGCAGTTATAGCAGAGGGAGCTCCTACAATGAGCAGTTCTTC
once TRBJ1-1 . TRBV28 CASSLMGGNTEAFF TGTGCCAGCAGTTTGATGGGGGGGAACACTGAAGCTTTCTTT
. TRBJ2-7 TRBD2 TRBV30 CAWSRLAGGYEQYF TGTGCCTGGAGCAGACTAGCGGGAGGCTACGAGCAGTACTTC
once TRBJ2-1 . TRBV14 CASSLLAHLLHEQFF TGTGCCAGCAGCCTTTTAGCGCACCTACTCCATGAGCAGTTCTTC
. TRBJ1-5 TRBD1 TRBV28 CASSSQGVGNQPQHF TGTGCCAGCAGTTCACAGGGGGTCGGCAATCAGCCCCAGCATTTT
. TRBJ2-2 . TRBV7-3 CASSPPGGAGELFF TGTGCCAGCAGCCCACCTGGAGGAGCCGGGGAGCTGTTTTTT
. TRBJ1-6 TRBD1 TRBV5-6 CASSWGQSNSPLHF TGTGCCAGCAGCTGGGGACAGTCTAATTCACCCCTCCACTTT
. TRBJ2-7 TRBD2 TRBV6-2/TRBV6-3 CASSYLLAGSYEQYF TGTGCCAGCAGTTATCTCCTAGCGGGGTCCTACGAGCAGTACTTC
. TRBJ2-5 . TRBV6-5 CASSYNQGTTWTQYF TGTGCCAGCAGTTACAACCAGGGGACGACTTGGACCCAGTACTTC
. TRBJ1-1 . TRBV7-9 CASSFTVQGPLNTEAFF TGTGCCAGCAGCTTTACTGTCCAGGGCCCTCTGAACACTGAAGCTTTCTTT